A selection of T cell receptor beta chains follows, all from one sample in a study of regulatory T cells in long-lasting Graves disease. TCRdb called the multiplex PCR reads again in MiXCR, with one record for every CDR3 protein. Of 250,000 or so distinct CDR3 sequences in the sample, 15% to 20% were seen once. These data were also reused for a study on T cells in Graves' hyperthyroidism and ophthalmopathy.

This sample comprised peripheral blood mononuclear cells (PBMCs), obtained at new diagnosis, from a patient treated with antithyroid drugs. All receptors derive from a woman aged 25 to 39 with Graves disease. The CDR3 runs from the conserved cysteine through the conserved F or W.

j_call: TRBJ2-1; v_call: TRBV12-3/TRBV12-4; cdr3_aa: CASSLRTSGGILFDEQFF
j_call: TRBJ1-2; v_call: TRBV25-1; cdr3_aa: CASSGGGPGYTF
j_call: TRBJ1-1; v_call: TRBV12-3/TRBV12-4; cdr3_aa: CASSLTRSTEAFF
j_call: TRBJ2-2; v_call: TRBV6-5; cdr3_aa: CASSYRTGNTGELFF
j_call: TRBJ2-7; v_call: TRBV6-5; cdr3_aa: CASSYQRGIPTYEQYF
j_call: TRBJ1-4; v_call: TRBV5-1; cdr3_aa: CASSLGPTEKLFF
j_call: TRBJ1-6; v_call: TRBV5-4; cdr3_aa: CASSLRGGQRNSPLHF
j_call: TRBJ2-2; v_call: TRBV5-1; cdr3_aa: CASSLGGTGELFF
j_call: TRBJ1-2; v_call: TRBV19; cdr3_aa: CASSIGGSYGYTF
j_call: TRBJ2-7; v_call: TRBV5-5; cdr3_aa: CASSLAHGGASPGEQYF
j_call: TRBJ2-7; v_call: TRBV19; cdr3_aa: CASSMITSSSYEQYF
j_call: TRBJ1-4; v_call: TRBV5-1; cdr3_aa: CASSLLDSNINEKLFF
j_call: TRBJ2-7; v_call: TRBV6-1; cdr3_aa: CASRPADGTYEQYF
j_call: TRBJ1-5; v_call: TRBV5-1; cdr3_aa: CASSLAAGDQPQHF
j_call: TRBJ1-6; v_call: TRBV6-1; cdr3_aa: CASSEVPRGPYSPLHF
j_call: TRBJ2-7; v_call: TRBV7-6; cdr3_aa: CASSLTGTQFLSSYEQYF
j_call: TRBJ2-7; v_call: TRBV4-1; cdr3_aa: CASSQLRGDSYEQYF
j_call: TRBJ1-2; v_call: TRBV5-1; cdr3_aa: CASSLARADGYTF
j_call: TRBJ1-1; v_call: TRBV7-2; cdr3_aa: CASSLAPGRTEAFF
j_call: TRBJ2-1; v_call: TRBV18; cdr3_aa: CASSWTSGGYNEQFF
j_call: TRBJ2-1; v_call: TRBV5-1; cdr3_aa: CASSLVSGGPYNEQFF
j_call: TRBJ2-3; v_call: TRBV20-1; cdr3_aa: CSGTGGGEDTQYF
j_call: TRBJ1-5; v_call: TRBV4-1; cdr3_aa: CASSQTPGQGGLQPQHF
j_call: TRBJ2-5; v_call: TRBV10-3; cdr3_aa: CAISTEYQETQYF
j_call: TRBJ1-1; v_call: TRBV5-1; cdr3_aa: CASSALSGQDGGTEAFF
j_call: TRBJ2-7; v_call: TRBV7-2; cdr3_aa: CASSLLAGGPADF
j_call: TRBJ1-1; v_call: TRBV7-2; cdr3_aa: CASSFGTITEAFF
j_call: TRBJ2-1; v_call: TRBV27; cdr3_aa: CASSPPGGASGEQFF
j_call: TRBJ1-6; v_call: TRBV20-1; cdr3_aa: CSATGTGGNSPLHF
j_call: TRBJ1-1; v_call: TRBV6-1; cdr3_aa: CASSEVGEGPNTEAFF
j_call: TRBJ1-2; v_call: TRBV19; cdr3_aa: CASRPGTGEVGYTF
j_call: TRBJ2-7; v_call: TRBV7-3; cdr3_aa: CASSFYRTLPYEQYF
j_call: TRBJ2-1; v_call: TRBV28; cdr3_aa: CASRWREGYEQFF
j_call: TRBJ2-6; v_call: TRBV20-1; cdr3_aa: CSARDRVSGANVLTF
j_call: TRBJ2-1; v_call: TRBV6-1; cdr3_aa: CASSQFTSQYNEQFF
j_call: TRBJ1-2; v_call: TRBV6-1; cdr3_aa: CASRSQSYGYTF
j_call: TRBJ2-7; v_call: TRBV4-1; cdr3_aa: CASSQDLIYEQYF
j_call: TRBJ1-2; v_call: TRBV5-6; cdr3_aa: CASSSFLGGYTF
j_call: TRBJ1-5; v_call: TRBV3-1; cdr3_aa: CASSQAGAIEPQHF
j_call: TRBJ2-5; v_call: TRBV15; cdr3_aa: CATIEEVGDETQYF
j_call: TRBJ1-3; v_call: TRBV5-5; cdr3_aa: CASSLAATSSGNTIYF
j_call: TRBJ1-6; v_call: TRBV27; cdr3_aa: CASSLSWEPNSPLHF
j_call: TRBJ2-6; v_call: TRBV27; cdr3_aa: CASSLGGHTSGANVLTF
j_call: TRBJ2-3; v_call: TRBV6-4; cdr3_aa: CASSDTRGGTDTQYF
j_call: TRBJ1-2; v_call: TRBV6-1; cdr3_aa: CASSEVNRGSGYTF
j_call: TRBJ1-5; v_call: TRBV28; cdr3_aa: CASSLNQPQHF
j_call: TRBJ1-5; v_call: TRBV5-1; cdr3_aa: CASSSSGTGIQPQHF
j_call: TRBJ2-7; v_call: TRBV11-2; cdr3_aa: CASSEGLNYEQYF
j_call: TRBJ2-1; v_call: TRBV7-8; cdr3_aa: CASSSERGLYNEQFF
j_call: TRBJ1-5; v_call: TRBV7-2; cdr3_aa: CASSLSGPLNQPQHF
j_call: TRBJ1-3; v_call: TRBV3-1; cdr3_aa: CASSHYSGNTIYF
j_call: TRBJ2-7; v_call: TRBV19; cdr3_aa: CASSQRHEFAYEQYF
j_call: TRBJ2-1; v_call: TRBV29-1; cdr3_aa: CSVEEHGGTSYEQFF
j_call: TRBJ2-7; v_call: TRBV29-1; cdr3_aa: CSVQVETYEQYF